This T cell receptor beta chain derives from a study of patients and donors after allogeneic stem cell transplantation. TCRdb independently ran MiXCR on the RT-PCR reads; one entry per CDR3 protein. The sample lists 920,000 or so distinct CDR3 sequences; approximately 18% were seen once. Germline V CDR1 and CDR2: KGHSH, LQKENI. The CDR3 is 15 residues long. V dropped 4 bases and J dropped 6 bases, with 15 bases sitting between them. The receptor was derived from a human donor who was either an allogeneic HSCT recipient or a stem cell or donor lymphocyte infusion donor (not recorded which). It is not recorded whose cells these are; they may come from a transplant donor. What was sequenced was blood, either unsorted or a sorted T cell fraction (not recorded which). V gene TRBV18 combines with J gene TRBJ2-2; possible D gene TRBD1, 5 bases. This CDR3 reads CASSRHQGDAGELFF. In nucleotides, the CDR3 is TGTGCCAGCTCACGTCATCAGGGCGACGCCGGGGAGCTGTTTTTT. Full variable domain (outside the CDR3, taken from reference TRBV18 and TRBJ2-2): NAGVMQNPRHLVRRRGQEARLRCSPMKGHSHVYWYRQLPEEGLKFMVYLQKENIIDESGMPKERFSAEFPKEGPSILRIQQVVRGDSAAYFCASSRHQGDAGELFFGEGSRLTVL.